The 9 T cell receptor beta chains listed next were all sequenced from one sample in a study of neurological immune-mediated disorders. TCRdb re-called the 5' RACE reads through MiXCR, storing one row per CDR3 protein. The repertoire holds about 25,000 distinct CDR3 sequences, over 3% seen once, with more than 6% in the top ten. Sequenced input: PBMCs. The source is a woman aged 25 to 39 with multiple sclerosis.

This clonotype came up many times. This chain links TRBV20-1 with TRBJ2-7; TRBD1 matches at 10 bases. This CDR3 is 13 amino acids long. Germline loops: CDR1 DFQATT, CDR2 SNEGSKA (reference sequence). The V segment lost 4 bases and the J segment 3 bases; nucleotides outside the gene matches: 3. The CDR3 loop reads CSANRDRGYEQYF. In nucleotides, the CDR3 is TGCAGTGCTAACCGGGACAGGGGCTACGAGCAGTACTTC.

This clonotype was recorded many times. This chain joins TRBV20-1 and TRBJ1-2, with 7 positions matching TRBD1. CDR1 and CDR2 (germline): DFQATT, SNEGSKA (reference sequence). V trimming: 5 bases; J trimming: 7 bases; junction bases outside the gene matches: 16. The CDR3 is made up of 15 amino acids. As DNA, the CDR3 is TGCAGTGCTGCGGTGTTAGGACAGGTTCTGGGTGGCTACACCTTC. Translating it yields CSAAVLGQVLGGYTF.

The chain uses TRBV6-1 and TRBJ1-2; 7 nucleotides line up with TRBD1. Germline-derived CDR1 and CDR2 are MNHNS and SASEGT. The CDR3 runs 14 residues. V lost 5 bases and J lost 4; bases outside the gene matches: 7. The CDR3 loop reads CASSPRDSPYGYTF. CDR3 nucleotides: TGTGCCAGCAGTCCCCGGGACAGTCCCTATGGCTACACCTTC.

The chain combines TRBV18 with TRBJ2-7; weak D call: TRBD1 (6 bases). Trimming pared 1 base from V and 2 bases from J, leaving 9 bases between. Germline assignment: CDR1 KGHSH and CDR2 LQKENI. The CDR3 contains 14 residues. Here the CDR3 DNA reads TGTGCCAGCTCACCACTGGACAGAGCCTACGAGCAGTACTTC. Translating it yields CASSPLDRAYEQYF.

The table lists this clonotype with many counts. This chain uses TRBV5-1 with TRBJ2-1; D is unclear. The CDR3 has 13 amino acids. CDR1 is SGHRS, CDR2 YFSETQ, per germline. The V end lost 2 bases, the J end lost 10 bases, and 13 bases lay between the germline ends. Here the CDR3 DNA reads TGCGCCAGCAGCTTCTTTTTGGGCGAGGAGCAGTTCTTC. It translates to CASSFFLGEEQFF.

Ten or more counts support this clonotype. The chain carries TRBV10-2 and TRBJ2-7; TRBD2 matches at 7 bases. Trimming removed 2 bases from V and 2 bases from J; junction bases left unmatched: 3. The germline gives CDR1 WSHSY, CDR2 SAAADI. The CDR3 runs 14 residues. The CDR3 spells CASSEKAGTYEQYF. CDR3 nucleotides: TGCGCCAGCAGTGAGAAAGCGGGGACCTACGAGCAGTACTTC.

The table lists this clonotype with many counts. This chain links TRBV5-1 with TRBJ2-7; 7 positions match TRBD1. The V segment lost 3 bases and the J segment 3 bases; nucleotides outside the gene matches: 6. Per the germline V gene, CDR1 is SGHRS and CDR2 is YFSETQ. This CDR3 has 14 amino acids. CDR3 region: CASSSNRGYYEQYF. In DNA form, the CDR3 reads TGCGCCAGCAGCTCGAACAGGGGCTACTACGAGCAGTACTTC.

This clonotype was seen ten or more times. The gene calls are TRBV9 and TRBJ2-1; 8 bases line up with TRBD2. The germline V gene encodes CDR1 SGDLS and CDR2 YYNGEE. There are 14 residues in the CDR3. V was clipped by 3 bases and J by 7 bases; unmatched bases: 6. The CDR3 reads CASSEGLAKNEQFF. The CDR3 DNA sequence: TGTGCCAGCAGCGAAGGACTAGCAAAGAATGAGCAGTTCTTC.

This clonotype was found a few times. The chain links TRBV6-5 to TRBJ1-2, with TRBD1 matching over 8 bases. Looked up from germline, CDR1 is MNHEY and CDR2 is SVGAGI. The CDR3 runs 13 residues. The ends lost 6 bases at V and 4 bases at J; junction bases unmatched: 4. The DNA for the CDR3 is TGTGCCAGCAGCAAAGACAGGGGCTATGGCTACACCTTC. Protein product: CASSKDRGYGYTF.